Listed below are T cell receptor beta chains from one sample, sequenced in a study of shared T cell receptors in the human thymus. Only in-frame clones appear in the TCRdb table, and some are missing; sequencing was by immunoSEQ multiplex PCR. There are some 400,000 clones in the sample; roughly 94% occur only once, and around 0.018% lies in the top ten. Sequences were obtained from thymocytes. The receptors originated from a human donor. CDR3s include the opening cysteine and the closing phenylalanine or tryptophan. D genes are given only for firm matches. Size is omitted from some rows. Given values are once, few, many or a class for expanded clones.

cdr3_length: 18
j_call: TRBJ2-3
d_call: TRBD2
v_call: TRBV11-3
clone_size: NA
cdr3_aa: CASSLDGRAGAPGDTQYF
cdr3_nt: TGTGCCAGCAGCTTAGATGGTCGAGCGGGAGCCCCAGGGGATACGCAGTATTTT

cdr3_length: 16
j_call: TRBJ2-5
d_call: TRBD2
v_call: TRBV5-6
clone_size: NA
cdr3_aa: CASRRVGLAGGETQYF
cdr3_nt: TGTGCCAGCAGACGGGTGGGACTAGCGGGAGGAGAGACCCAGTACTTC

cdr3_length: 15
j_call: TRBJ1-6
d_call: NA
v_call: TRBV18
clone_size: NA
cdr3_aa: CASSLGSSYNSPLHF
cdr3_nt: TGTGCCAGCTCACTTGGGAGCTCCTATAATTCACCCCTCCACTTT

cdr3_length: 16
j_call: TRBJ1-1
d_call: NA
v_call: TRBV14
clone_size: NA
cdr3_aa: CASSQEGHHGGTEAFF
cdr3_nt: TGTGCCAGCAGCCAAGAGGGTCACCACGGAGGGACTGAAGCTTTCTTT

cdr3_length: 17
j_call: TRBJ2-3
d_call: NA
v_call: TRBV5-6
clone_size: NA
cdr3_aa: CASSSPGVRAPTDTQYF
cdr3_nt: TGTGCCAGCAGCTCGCCCGGGGTAAGAGCCCCCACAGATACGCAGTATTTT

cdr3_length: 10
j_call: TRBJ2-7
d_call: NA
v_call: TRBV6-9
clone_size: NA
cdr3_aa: CASHPYEQYF
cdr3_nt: TGTGCCAGCCATCCGTACGAGCAGTACTTC

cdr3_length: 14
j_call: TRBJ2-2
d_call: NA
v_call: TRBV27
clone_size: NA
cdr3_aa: CASSLTGTPGELFF
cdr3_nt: TGTGCCAGCAGTCTGACCGGGACCCCCGGGGAGCTGTTTTTT

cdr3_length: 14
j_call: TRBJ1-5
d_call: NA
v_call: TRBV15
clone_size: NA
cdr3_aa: CATSRVNKYQPQHF
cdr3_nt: TGTGCCACCAGCAGAGTAAATAAGTATCAGCCCCAGCATTTT

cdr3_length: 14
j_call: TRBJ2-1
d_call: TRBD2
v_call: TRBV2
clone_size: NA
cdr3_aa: CARGLAGGRNEQFF
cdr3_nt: TGTGCCAGAGGACTAGCGGGAGGAAGGAATGAGCAGTTCTTC

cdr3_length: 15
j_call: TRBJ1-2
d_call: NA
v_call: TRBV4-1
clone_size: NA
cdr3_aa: CASSQERGASNGYTF
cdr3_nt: TGCGCCAGCAGCCAAGAAAGGGGGGCCTCAAATGGCTACACCTTC

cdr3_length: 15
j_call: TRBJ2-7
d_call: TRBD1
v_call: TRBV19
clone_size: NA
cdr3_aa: CASARRDSRSYEQYF
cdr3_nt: TGTGCCAGTGCGAGACGGGACAGCAGATCCTACGAGCAGTACTTC

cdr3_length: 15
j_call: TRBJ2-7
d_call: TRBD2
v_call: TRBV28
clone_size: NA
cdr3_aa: CASSLAGGPTYEQYF
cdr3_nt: TGTGCCAGCAGTCTAGCGGGAGGGCCGACCTACGAGCAGTACTTC

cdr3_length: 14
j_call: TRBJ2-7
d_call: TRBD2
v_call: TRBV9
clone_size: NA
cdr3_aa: CASRLTSGAGEQYF
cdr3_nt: TGTGCCAGCAGGTTGACTAGCGGCGCGGGGGAGCAGTACTTC

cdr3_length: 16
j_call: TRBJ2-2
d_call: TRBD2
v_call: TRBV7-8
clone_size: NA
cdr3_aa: CASSPRVAGNTGELFF
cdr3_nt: TGTGCCAGCAGTCCCCGTGTAGCGGGGAACACCGGGGAGCTGTTTTTT

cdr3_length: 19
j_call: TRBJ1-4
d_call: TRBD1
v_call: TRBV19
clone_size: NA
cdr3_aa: CASSTSSGQEERTNEKLFF
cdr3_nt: TGTGCCAGTAGTACCTCCTCGGGACAGGAAGAGAGAACTAATGAAAAACTGTTTTTT

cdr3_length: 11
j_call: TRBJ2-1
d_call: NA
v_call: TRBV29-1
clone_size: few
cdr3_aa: CSVGPGNEQFF
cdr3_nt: TGCAGCGTTGGCCCCGGCAATGAGCAGTTCTTC

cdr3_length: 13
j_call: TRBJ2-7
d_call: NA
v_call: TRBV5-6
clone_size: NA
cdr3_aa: CASSPDGSYEQYF
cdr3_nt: TGTGCCAGCAGCCCGGACGGTTCCTACGAGCAGTACTTC

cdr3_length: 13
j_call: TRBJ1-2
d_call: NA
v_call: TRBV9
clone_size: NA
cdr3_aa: CASSENSGYGYTF
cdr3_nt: TGTGCCAGCAGCGAAAACAGCGGCTATGGCTACACCTTC

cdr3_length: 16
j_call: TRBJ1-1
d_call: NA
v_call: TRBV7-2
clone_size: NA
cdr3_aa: CASSLRPIRGATEAFF
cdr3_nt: TGTGCCAGCAGCTTAAGGCCCATCAGAGGTGCCACTGAAGCTTTCTTT

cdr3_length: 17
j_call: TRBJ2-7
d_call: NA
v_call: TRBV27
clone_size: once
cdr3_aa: CASSSKGGADRSYEQYF
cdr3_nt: TGTGCCAGCAGTTCCAAAGGAGGAGCGGACCGTAGCTACGAGCAGTACTTC

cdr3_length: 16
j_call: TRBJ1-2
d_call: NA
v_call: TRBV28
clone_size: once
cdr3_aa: CASILGGTTLNYGYTF
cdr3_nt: TGTGCCAGCATTCTGGGAGGGACAACCCTCAACTATGGCTACACCTTC

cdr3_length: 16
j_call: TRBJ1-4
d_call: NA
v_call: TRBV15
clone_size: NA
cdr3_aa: CATSRGSISDGEKLFF
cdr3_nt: TGTGCCACCAGCAGAGGATCAATCTCGGATGGGGAAAAACTGTTTTTT

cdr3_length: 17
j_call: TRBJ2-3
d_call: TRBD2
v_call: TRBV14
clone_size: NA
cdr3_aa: CASSQEQLAGAPDTQYF
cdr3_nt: TGTGCCAGCAGCCAAGAACAACTAGCGGGAGCCCCTGATACGCAGTATTTT

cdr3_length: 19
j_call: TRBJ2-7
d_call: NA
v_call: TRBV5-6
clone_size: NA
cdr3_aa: CASSPGGGSPPLINYEQYF
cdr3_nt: TGTGCCAGCAGCCCCGGGGGTGGCAGCCCCCCTCTTATCAACTACGAGCAGTACTTC

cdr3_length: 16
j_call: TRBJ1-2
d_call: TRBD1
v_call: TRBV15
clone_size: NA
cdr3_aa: CATSRDGTGDFYGYTF
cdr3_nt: TGTGCCACCAGCAGGGACGGGACAGGGGACTTCTATGGCTACACCTTC

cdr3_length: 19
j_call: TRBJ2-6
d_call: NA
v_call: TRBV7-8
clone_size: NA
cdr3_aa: CASRIGPRFIGSGANVLTF
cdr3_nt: TGTGCCAGCAGAATAGGCCCTAGATTTATTGGCTCTGGGGCCAACGTCCTGACTTTC

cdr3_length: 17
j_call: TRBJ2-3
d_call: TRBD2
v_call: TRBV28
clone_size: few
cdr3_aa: CASSPRRGTSATDTQYF
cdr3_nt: TGTGCCAGCAGTCCCCGTCGGGGGACTAGTGCCACAGATACGCAGTATTTT

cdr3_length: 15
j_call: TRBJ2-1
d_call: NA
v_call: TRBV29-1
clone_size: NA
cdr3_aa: CSVVRRGPRYAEQFF
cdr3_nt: TGCAGCGTTGTCCGGCGGGGACCGAGATATGCTGAGCAGTTCTTC

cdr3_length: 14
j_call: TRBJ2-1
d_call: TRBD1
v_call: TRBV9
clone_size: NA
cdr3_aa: CASRVEPGGAGQFF
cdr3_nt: TGTGCCAGCAGGGTTGAACCAGGGGGCGCGGGGCAGTTCTTC

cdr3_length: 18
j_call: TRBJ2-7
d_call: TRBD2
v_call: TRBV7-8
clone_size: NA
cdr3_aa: CASSFSPGLAGDLYEQYF
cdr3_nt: TGTGCCAGCAGCTTCAGTCCCGGACTAGCGGGGGACCTCTACGAGCAGTACTTC

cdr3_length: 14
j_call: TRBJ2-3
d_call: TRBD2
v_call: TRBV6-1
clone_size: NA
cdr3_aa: CASSEGTSGDTQYF
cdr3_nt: TGTGCCAGCAGTGAAGGGACTAGCGGTGATACGCAGTATTTT

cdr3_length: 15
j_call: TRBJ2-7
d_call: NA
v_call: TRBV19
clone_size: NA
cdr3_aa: CASSEVLAGTYEQYF
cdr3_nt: TGTGCCAGTAGTGAGGTCTTGGCAGGAACCTACGAGCAGTACTTC

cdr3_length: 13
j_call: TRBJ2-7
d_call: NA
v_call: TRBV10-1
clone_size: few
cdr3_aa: CASGERASYEQYF
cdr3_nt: TGCGCCAGCGGAGAGCGGGCCTCCTACGAGCAGTACTTC

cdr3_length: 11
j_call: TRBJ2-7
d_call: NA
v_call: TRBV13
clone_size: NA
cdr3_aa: CASSLSGEQYF
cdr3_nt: TGTGCCAGCAGCTTATCTGGCGAGCAGTACTTC

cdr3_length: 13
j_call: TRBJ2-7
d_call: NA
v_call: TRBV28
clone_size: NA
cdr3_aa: CASSFPGPYEQYF
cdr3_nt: TGTGCCAGCAGTTTCCCGGGGCCGTACGAGCAGTACTTC

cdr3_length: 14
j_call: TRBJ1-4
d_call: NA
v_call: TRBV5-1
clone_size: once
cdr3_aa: CASSPGDGEGKLFF
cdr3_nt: TGCGCCAGCAGCCCCGGGGACGGCGAGGGAAAACTGTTTTTT

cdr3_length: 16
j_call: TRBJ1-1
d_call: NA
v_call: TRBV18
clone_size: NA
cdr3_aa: CASSPRAPGGYAEAFF
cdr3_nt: TGTGCCAGCTCACCACGGGCGCCCGGCGGGTACGCTGAAGCTTTCTTT

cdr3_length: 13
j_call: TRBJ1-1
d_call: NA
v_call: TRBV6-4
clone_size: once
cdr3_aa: CASSTDRNTEAFF
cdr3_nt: TGTGCCAGCAGCACAGACAGGAACACTGAAGCTTTCTTT

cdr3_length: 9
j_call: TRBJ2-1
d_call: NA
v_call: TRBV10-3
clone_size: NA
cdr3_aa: CAISEKQFF
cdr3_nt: TGTGCCATCAGTGAGAAGCAGTTCTTC

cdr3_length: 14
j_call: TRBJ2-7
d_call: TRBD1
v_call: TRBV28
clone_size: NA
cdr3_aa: CASSRDRGSYEQYF
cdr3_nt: TGTGCCAGCAGCCGGGACAGGGGCTCCTACGAGCAGTACTTC

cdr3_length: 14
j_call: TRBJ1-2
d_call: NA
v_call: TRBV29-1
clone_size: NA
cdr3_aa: CSVEAATLTYGYTF
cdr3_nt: TGCAGCGTAGAGGCGGCGACATTAACCTATGGCTACACCTTC

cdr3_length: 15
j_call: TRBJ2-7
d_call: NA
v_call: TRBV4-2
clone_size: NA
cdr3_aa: CASSRETKPVYEQYF
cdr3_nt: TGTGCCAGCAGCCGCGAAACAAAGCCAGTCTACGAGCAGTACTTC

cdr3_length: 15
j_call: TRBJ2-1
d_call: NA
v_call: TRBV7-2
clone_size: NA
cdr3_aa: CASSRTVSQYNEQFF
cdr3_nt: TGTGCCAGCAGCCGCACGGTGTCCCAATACAATGAGCAGTTCTTC

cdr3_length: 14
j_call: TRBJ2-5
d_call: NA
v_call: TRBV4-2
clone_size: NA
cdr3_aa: CASSQGPTRETQYF
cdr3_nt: TGTGCCAGCAGCCAAGGGCCGACTCGAGAGACCCAGTACTTC